These T cell receptor beta chains were read from a single sample in a study of T cells in Graves' hyperthyroidism and ophthalmopathy. One entry per CDR3 protein, called by TCRdb with MiXCR from the multiplex PCR reads. The sample consists of hundreds of thousands of distinct CDR3 sequences, around 16% of them appearing once. The sample consisted of blood. The source is a woman between 40 and 55 years old with Graves' ophthalmopathy. Both conserved end residues are part of each CDR3. Each record gives: V gene, D gene, clone size, J gene, CDR3 protein, CDR3 DNA. The D gene is left open where the match is weak. Size is omitted from some rows. Given values are once, few, many or a class for expanded clones.

v_call: TRBV18
d_call: TRBD1
clone_size: many
j_call: TRBJ1-2
cdr3_aa: CASSPVLNRGIYGYTF
cdr3_nt: TGTGCCAGCTCACCCGTACTTAACAGGGGAATCTATGGCTACACCTTC

v_call: TRBV7-9
d_call: TRBD1
clone_size: -
j_call: TRBJ2-3
cdr3_aa: CASSLRDSRGADTQYF
cdr3_nt: TGTGCCAGCAGCTTACGGGACAGCCGAGGCGCAGATACGCAGTATTTT

v_call: TRBV10-3
d_call: TRBD2
clone_size: -
j_call: TRBJ2-1
cdr3_aa: CAISGAGGSYNEQFF
cdr3_nt: TGTGCCATCAGTGGGGCGGGAGGGTCCTACAATGAGCAGTTCTTC

v_call: TRBV28
d_call: TRBD2
clone_size: many
j_call: TRBJ2-5
cdr3_aa: CASSLPGLTPGAQYF
cdr3_nt: TGTGCCAGCAGTTTACCGGGACTAACACCGGGGGCCCAGTACTTC

v_call: TRBV4-1
d_call: -
clone_size: few
j_call: TRBJ2-1
cdr3_aa: CASSQPLREQFF
cdr3_nt: TGCGCCAGCAGCCAACCTCTCAGGGAGCAGTTCTTC

v_call: TRBV11-2
d_call: TRBD1
clone_size: -
j_call: TRBJ2-7
cdr3_aa: CASSSGRTGGYEQYF
cdr3_nt: TGTGCCAGCAGCTCCGGGAGGACAGGGGGCTACGAGCAGTACTTC

v_call: TRBV9
d_call: TRBD1
clone_size: few
j_call: TRBJ2-1
cdr3_aa: CASSLSTGASYNEQFF
cdr3_nt: TGTGCCAGCAGCTTATCCACAGGGGCCTCCTACAATGAGCAGTTCTTC

v_call: TRBV9
d_call: -
clone_size: -
j_call: TRBJ1-2
cdr3_aa: CASSTRTDAGYGYTF
cdr3_nt: TGTGCCAGCAGCACAAGGACCGACGCGGGCTATGGCTACACCTTC

v_call: TRBV2
d_call: -
clone_size: many
j_call: TRBJ2-3
cdr3_aa: CASERDHMVRTDTQYF
cdr3_nt: TGTGCCAGCGAGAGAGACCATATGGTACGCACAGATACGCAGTATTTT

v_call: TRBV4-1
d_call: -
clone_size: -
j_call: TRBJ2-7
cdr3_aa: CASSQDVTSFYEQYF
cdr3_nt: TGTGCCAGCAGCCAAGATGTTACTAGCTTCTACGAGCAGTACTTC

v_call: TRBV2
d_call: -
clone_size: many
j_call: TRBJ2-2
cdr3_aa: CASSGGASHTGELFF
cdr3_nt: TGTGCCAGCAGTGGAGGGGCGAGTCACACCGGGGAGCTGTTTTTT

v_call: TRBV28
d_call: TRBD1
clone_size: many
j_call: TRBJ2-5
cdr3_aa: CASSLDDRVQETQYF
cdr3_nt: TGTGCCAGCAGCTTGGATGACAGGGTACAAGAGACCCAGTACTTC

v_call: TRBV28
d_call: -
clone_size: many
j_call: TRBJ2-7
cdr3_aa: CASRVGLYEQYF
cdr3_nt: TGTGCCAGCAGGGTAGGTCTCTACGAGCAGTACTTC

v_call: TRBV6-1
d_call: -
clone_size: few
j_call: TRBJ2-7
cdr3_aa: CASPTRVGLYEQYF
cdr3_nt: TGTGCCAGCCCGACCAGGGTCGGCCTCTACGAGCAGTACTTC

v_call: TRBV20-1
d_call: -
clone_size: many
j_call: TRBJ2-7
cdr3_aa: CSARPGLGRYEQYF
cdr3_nt: TGCAGTGCTAGGCCGGGACTGGGCCGCTACGAGCAGTACTTC

v_call: TRBV12-3/TRBV12-4
d_call: TRBD2
clone_size: -
j_call: TRBJ2-3
cdr3_aa: CASTRGLAGGPNTQYF
cdr3_nt: TGTGCCAGCACTAGAGGACTAGCGGGGGGGCCGAATACGCAGTATTTT

v_call: TRBV6-1
d_call: TRBD1
clone_size: few
j_call: TRBJ1-6
cdr3_aa: CASSWIGDRVNSPLHF
cdr3_nt: TGTGCCAGCAGCTGGATTGGGGACAGGGTGAATTCACCCCTCCACTTT

v_call: TRBV18
d_call: -
clone_size: many
j_call: TRBJ2-3
cdr3_aa: CASSPSGLATDTQYF
cdr3_nt: TGTGCCAGCTCACCATCAGGGCTAGCCACAGATACGCAGTATTTT

v_call: TRBV7-9
d_call: TRBD2
clone_size: many
j_call: TRBJ2-1
cdr3_aa: CASSLARLANEQFF
cdr3_nt: TGTGCCAGCAGCTTAGCTCGACTAGCCAATGAGCAGTTCTTC

v_call: TRBV20-1
d_call: TRBD1
clone_size: -
j_call: TRBJ1-2
cdr3_aa: CSARSAPQGGDGYTF
cdr3_nt: TGCAGTGCTAGATCCGCACCACAGGGGGGGGATGGCTACACCTTC

v_call: TRBV6-1
d_call: -
clone_size: -
j_call: TRBJ1-2
cdr3_aa: CASWNNYGYTF
cdr3_nt: TGTGCCAGCTGGAATAACTATGGCTACACCTTC

v_call: TRBV20-1
d_call: TRBD1
clone_size: few
j_call: TRBJ1-4
cdr3_aa: CSAQGQGGEKLFF
cdr3_nt: TGCAGTGCGCAGGGACAGGGAGGTGAAAAACTGTTTTTT

v_call: TRBV6-1
d_call: -
clone_size: many
j_call: TRBJ2-5
cdr3_aa: CASLPPTSRPEGETQYF
cdr3_nt: TGTGCCAGCCTGCCTCCCACATCTAGACCGGAGGGTGAGACCCAGTACTTC

v_call: TRBV6-1
d_call: TRBD2
clone_size: few
j_call: TRBJ2-1
cdr3_aa: CASSTLAGVSYEQFF
cdr3_nt: TGTGCCAGCAGTACCCTAGCGGGAGTAAGCTATGAGCAGTTCTTC

v_call: TRBV30
d_call: -
clone_size: many
j_call: TRBJ1-6
cdr3_aa: CAWRAGTPTSPLHF
cdr3_nt: TGTGCCTGGAGAGCCGGGACACCGACTTCACCCCTCCACTTT

v_call: TRBV24-1
d_call: TRBD1
clone_size: few
j_call: TRBJ2-7
cdr3_aa: CATSPPGQGVQQYF
cdr3_nt: TGTGCCACCAGTCCGCCGGGACAGGGGGTTCAGCAGTACTTC

v_call: TRBV20-1
d_call: -
clone_size: -
j_call: TRBJ1-3
cdr3_aa: CSATPQTGAISGNTIYF
cdr3_nt: TGCAGTGCCACCCCCCAGACAGGAGCGATTTCTGGAAACACCATATATTTT

v_call: TRBV12-3/TRBV12-4
d_call: -
clone_size: few
j_call: TRBJ2-6
cdr3_aa: CASSFIGAGANVLTF
cdr3_nt: TGTGCCAGCAGTTTCATCGGGGCCGGGGCCAACGTCCTGACTTTC

v_call: TRBV20-1
d_call: TRBD2
clone_size: once
j_call: TRBJ2-3
cdr3_aa: CSAKTSGGSTDTQYF
cdr3_nt: TGCAGTGCCAAGACTAGCGGGGGTAGCACAGATACGCAGTATTTT

v_call: TRBV30
d_call: -
clone_size: many
j_call: TRBJ1-2
cdr3_aa: CAWRTGKNYGYTF
cdr3_nt: TGTGCCTGGCGAACAGGGAAAAACTATGGCTACACCTTC

v_call: TRBV11-2
d_call: -
clone_size: many
j_call: TRBJ1-5
cdr3_aa: CASSSGGTGTQPQHF
cdr3_nt: TGTGCCAGCAGCTCCGGAGGTACAGGGACCCAGCCCCAGCATTTT

v_call: TRBV7-9
d_call: TRBD1
clone_size: -
j_call: TRBJ2-1
cdr3_aa: CASSSEGASLGNEQFF
cdr3_nt: TGTGCCAGCAGCTCAGAGGGGGCCTCTCTGGGGAATGAGCAGTTCTTC

v_call: TRBV10-1
d_call: -
clone_size: many
j_call: TRBJ2-3
cdr3_aa: CASSESTASTDTQYF
cdr3_nt: TGCGCCAGCAGTGAGTCAACAGCTAGCACAGATACGCAGTATTTT

v_call: TRBV20-1
d_call: TRBD2
clone_size: -
j_call: TRBJ2-7
cdr3_aa: CSASSGNSYEQYF
cdr3_nt: TGCAGTGCTAGCAGCGGGAATTCCTACGAGCAGTACTTC

v_call: TRBV5-1
d_call: TRBD2
clone_size: few
j_call: TRBJ2-2
cdr3_aa: CASRPPGLNTGELFF
cdr3_nt: TGCGCCAGCAGGCCACCGGGACTAAACACCGGGGAGCTGTTTTTT

v_call: TRBV20-1
d_call: TRBD1
clone_size: many
j_call: TRBJ1-2
cdr3_aa: CSALIRDRAYGYTF
cdr3_nt: TGCAGTGCCCTCATTAGAGACAGGGCCTATGGCTACACCTTC

v_call: TRBV5-4
d_call: -
clone_size: few
j_call: TRBJ1-4
cdr3_aa: CASSARGQTNEKLFF
cdr3_nt: TGTGCCAGCAGCGCCCGGGGGCAAACTAATGAAAAACTGTTTTTT

v_call: TRBV3-1
d_call: -
clone_size: few
j_call: TRBJ1-3
cdr3_aa: CASSPNRAGNTIYF
cdr3_nt: TGTGCCAGCAGCCCCAACAGGGCTGGAAACACCATATATTTT

v_call: TRBV7-2
d_call: TRBD2
clone_size: many
j_call: TRBJ2-5
cdr3_aa: CASSLAASGGVQYF
cdr3_nt: TGTGCCAGCAGCTTAGCAGCTAGCGGGGGCGTCCAGTACTTC

v_call: TRBV11-3
d_call: TRBD1
clone_size: few
j_call: TRBJ2-3
cdr3_aa: CASSPGGDEDTQYF
cdr3_nt: TGTGCCAGCAGTCCAGGGGGCGATGAGGATACGCAGTATTTT

v_call: TRBV4-1
d_call: TRBD1
clone_size: -
j_call: TRBJ1-2
cdr3_aa: CASSHPGQEFIYGYTF
cdr3_nt: TGCGCCAGCAGCCACCCAGGACAGGAGTTCATCTATGGCTACACCTTC

v_call: TRBV28
d_call: -
clone_size: -
j_call: TRBJ2-6
cdr3_aa: CASSPGREGESGANVLTF
cdr3_nt: TGTGCCAGCAGTCCCGGGAGAGAGGGGGAGTCTGGGGCCAACGTCCTGACTTTC

v_call: TRBV19
d_call: -
clone_size: -
j_call: TRBJ1-5
cdr3_aa: CASSQNVGFSNQPQHF
cdr3_nt: TGTGCCAGTAGCCAAAACGTGGGGTTCAGCAATCAGCCCCAGCATTTT

v_call: TRBV7-9
d_call: -
clone_size: many
j_call: TRBJ2-1
cdr3_aa: CASSFNMGTYNEQFF
cdr3_nt: TGTGCCAGCAGCTTTAACATGGGGACCTACAATGAGCAGTTCTTC

v_call: TRBV4-1
d_call: -
clone_size: -
j_call: TRBJ1-5
cdr3_aa: CASSQALAPANQPQHF
cdr3_nt: TGCGCCAGCAGCCAAGCTTTGGCCCCCGCGAATCAGCCCCAGCATTTT

v_call: TRBV7-8
d_call: -
clone_size: -
j_call: TRBJ2-3
cdr3_aa: CASSPRAGKDTQYF
cdr3_nt: TGTGCCAGCAGCCCCCGGGCGGGGAAAGATACGCAGTATTTT

v_call: TRBV3-1
d_call: -
clone_size: few
j_call: TRBJ2-5
cdr3_aa: CASSQDLKAGAQETQYF
cdr3_nt: TGTGCCAGCAGCCAAGATCTTAAGGCGGGGGCACAAGAGACCCAGTACTTC

v_call: TRBV12-3/TRBV12-4
d_call: TRBD1
clone_size: many
j_call: TRBJ2-7
cdr3_aa: CASSFGDRGIYEQYF
cdr3_nt: TGTGCCAGCAGTTTTGGGGACAGGGGTATTTACGAGCAGTACTTC

v_call: TRBV7-9
d_call: TRBD1
clone_size: few
j_call: TRBJ2-6
cdr3_aa: CASSLLGETGYSGANVLTF
cdr3_nt: TGTGCCAGCAGCTTATTAGGAGAGACAGGGTACTCTGGGGCCAACGTCCTGACTTTC

v_call: TRBV15
d_call: -
clone_size: -
j_call: TRBJ2-3
cdr3_aa: CATSRDGADTQYF
cdr3_nt: TGTGCCACCAGCAGAGATGGGGCAGATACGCAGTATTTT

v_call: TRBV18
d_call: -
clone_size: many
j_call: TRBJ2-5
cdr3_aa: CASSPPGQETQYF
cdr3_nt: TGTGCCAGCTCACCGCCAGGGCAAGAGACCCAGTACTTC

v_call: TRBV7-9
d_call: TRBD1
clone_size: few
j_call: TRBJ1-5
cdr3_aa: CASSLETGGDQPQHF
cdr3_nt: TGTGCCAGCAGCTTAGAGACAGGGGGAGATCAGCCCCAGCATTTT

v_call: TRBV11-2
d_call: TRBD2
clone_size: -
j_call: TRBJ2-3
cdr3_aa: CASSSKMGGLAEDTQYF
cdr3_nt: TGTGCCAGCAGCTCCAAGATGGGGGGACTAGCGGAAGATACGCAGTATTTT

v_call: TRBV7-2
d_call: -
clone_size: many
j_call: TRBJ1-1
cdr3_aa: CASSRNRVSTEAFF
cdr3_nt: TGTGCCAGCAGCCGTAATCGGGTGAGCACTGAAGCTTTCTTT